The 12 T cell receptor beta chains below all came from one sample that was sequenced in a study of blood T cell repertoires in COVID-19. The method was immunoSEQ multiplex PCR; TCRdb's version includes in-frame clones alone and lacks a portion of them. The data hold about 230,000 clones, with around 88% observed a single time. Material for sequencing was PBMCs or T cells enriched from blood (not recorded which). These receptors were collected from a woman aged 40-49 years with acute COVID-19.

The genes are TRBV2 and TRBJ2-3, with TRBD2 matching 9 bases. The trim removed 6 bases at V and 2 bases at J, leaving 9 bases unmatched. The CDR3 has 16 amino acids. Per the germline V gene, CDR1 is SNHLY and CDR2 is FYNNEI. The CDR3 is CASRGTSPDPTDTQYF. The CDR3 bases are TGTGCCAGCAGGGGGACTAGCCCGGACCCCACAGATACGCAGTATTTT. The full variable domain, its missing parts supplied by reference TRBV2 and TRBJ2-3, is EPEVTQTPSHQVTQMGQEVILRCVPISNHLYFYWYRQILGQKVEFLVSFYNNEISEKSEIFDDQFSVERPDGSNFTLKIRSTKLEDSAMYFCASRGTSPDPTDTQYFGPGTRLTVL.

To note about this clone: Other DNA sequences in this specimen translate into the identical CDR3. This chain uses TRBV3-1 (or the pseudogene TRBV3-2) with TRBJ2-1; the match to TRBD2 covers 13 bases. CDR1 is LGHDT, CDR2 YNNKEL, per germline (reference sequence). The CDR3 length is 14 residues. The V gene end was trimmed by 6 bases and the J gene end by 7 bases; junction bases not matched to a gene: 3. The CDR3 nucleotides read TGTGCCAGCAGACTAGCGGGGGGGCCGAATGAGCAGTTCTTC. It translates to CASRLAGGPNEQFF.

In this sample, this clone turned up a few times. V gene TRBV6-2 or TRBV6-3 combines with J gene TRBJ1-1, with D tentatively TRBD1 (6 bases). The CDR3 extends over 18 amino acids. Trimming stripped 5 bases from V and 4 bases from J, with 26 bases between. Germline lookup yields CDR1 MNHEY and CDR2 SVGEGT. CDR3 sequence: CASSPFSRGGGRRTEAFF. DNA for the CDR3: TGTGCCAGCAGTCCCTTCTCCAGGGGCGGGGGAAGGCGCACTGAAGCTTTCTTT.

V and J are TRBV7-9 and TRBJ1-5; TRBD1 matches at 8 bases. The CDR3 contains 15 residues. The germline V gene has CDR1 SEHNR and CDR2 FQNEAQ (reference sequence). Trimming took 2 bases from V and 0 from J; bases not matched to a gene: 0. CDR3 in DNA: TGTGCCAGCAGCTTACAGGGGGCTAGCAATCAGCCCCAGCATTTT. The encoded protein is CASSLQGASNQPQHF.

The V call is TRBV5-1, the J call TRBJ1-1, with TRBD1 as a possible D gene (6 bases). CDR3 length equals 13 residues. V was pared by 1 base and J by 8 bases, with 12 bases between. Per germline, CDR1 SGHRS and CDR2 YFSETQ. The CDR3 reads CASSLWGGNEAFF. Here the CDR3 DNA reads TGCGCCAGCAGCTTGTGGGGGGGCAACGAAGCTTTCTTT.

The genes are TRBV6-5 and TRBJ1-1, with no clear D. Trimming left V 6 bases short and J 4 bases short, with 15 bases between. This CDR3 spans 14 amino acids. The germline CDR1 and CDR2 sequences are MNHEY and SVGAGI. The CDR3 DNA reads as TGTGCCAGCAGGTCCAAAGGAGGGCGCACTGAAGCTTTCTTT. This translates into CASRSKGGRTEAFF.

The chain joins TRBV7-2 to TRBJ2-7, with unresolved D. The germline V gene has CDR1 SGHTA and CDR2 FQGNSA. There are 15 residues in the CDR3. Trimming removed 5 bases from V and 4 bases from J, with 18 bases in between. The CDR3 protein is CASSLSGSKDYEQYF. For the CDR3, the DNA is TGTGCCAGCAGCCTATCCGGGTCCAAGGATTACGAGCAGTACTTC.

V is TRBV11-3 and J is TRBJ2-3; TRBD2 agrees at 12 bases. The germline V gene encodes CDR1 SGHNT and CDR2 YENEEA. V was clipped by 1 base and J by 4 bases; unmatched bases: 6. The CDR3 is 17 residues long. This CDR3 is CASSLAVLAGGSDTQYF. The CDR3 nucleotides are TGTGCCAGCAGCTTAGCTGTACTAGCGGGAGGTTCAGATACGCAGTATTTT.

This chain links TRBV7-2 with TRBJ2-2, with D perhaps matching TRBD2 (6 bases). The V and J ends lost 4 bases and 4 bases respectively, with 16 bases between them. Per the germline V gene, CDR1 is SGHTA and CDR2 is FQGNSA. The CDR3 sequence is 16 residues long. The DNA of the CDR3 is TGTGCCAGCAGCTCCTCGGTGGGCGGGACCACCGGGGAGCTGTTTTTT. Amino acid sequence: CASSSSVGGTTGELFF.

This rearrangement joins TRBV7-2 to TRBJ2-3; tentatively, D is TRBD1 (6 bases). V was clipped by 2 bases and J by 0 bases, with 18 bases between them. There are 18 residues in the CDR3. The germline CDR1 and CDR2 sequences are SGHTA and FQGNSA. CDR3 region: CASSLKGSTGMSTDTQYF. CDR3 sequence (DNA): TGTGCCAGCAGCTTAAAGGGGTCAACAGGGATGAGCACAGATACGCAGTATTTT.

The CDR3 protein is CASSQGQGYGYTF. DNA for the CDR3: TGCGCCAGCAGCCAAGGACAGGGCTATGGCTACACCTTC. The chain combines TRBV4-3 with TRBJ1-2; 7 bases align to TRBD1. Trimming at V came to 1 base and at J to 4 bases, leaving 0 bases not matched to a gene. Germline V gene sequence: CDR1 LGHNA, CDR2 YSLEER. The CDR3 runs to 13 residues.

The CDR3 spells CASSPGEGEDGYTF. CDR3 in DNA: TGCGCCAGCAGCCCGGGGGAGGGTGAGGATGGCTACACCTTC. The V call is TRBV5-1, the J call TRBJ1-2, with a tentative D call TRBD1 (5 bases). CDR3 length: 14 residues. With 4 bases removed from V and 6 bases from J, the gap between germline ends came to 16 bases. Germline lookup yields CDR1 SGHRS and CDR2 YFSETQ. Combining the CDR3 with reference TRBV5-1 and TRBJ1-2 gives the whole variable domain KAGVTQTPRYLIKTRGQQVTLSCSPISGHRSVSWYQQTPGQGLQFLFEYFSETQRNKGNFPGRFSGRQFSNSRSEMNVSTLELGDSALYLCASSPGEGEDGYTFGSGTRLTVV.